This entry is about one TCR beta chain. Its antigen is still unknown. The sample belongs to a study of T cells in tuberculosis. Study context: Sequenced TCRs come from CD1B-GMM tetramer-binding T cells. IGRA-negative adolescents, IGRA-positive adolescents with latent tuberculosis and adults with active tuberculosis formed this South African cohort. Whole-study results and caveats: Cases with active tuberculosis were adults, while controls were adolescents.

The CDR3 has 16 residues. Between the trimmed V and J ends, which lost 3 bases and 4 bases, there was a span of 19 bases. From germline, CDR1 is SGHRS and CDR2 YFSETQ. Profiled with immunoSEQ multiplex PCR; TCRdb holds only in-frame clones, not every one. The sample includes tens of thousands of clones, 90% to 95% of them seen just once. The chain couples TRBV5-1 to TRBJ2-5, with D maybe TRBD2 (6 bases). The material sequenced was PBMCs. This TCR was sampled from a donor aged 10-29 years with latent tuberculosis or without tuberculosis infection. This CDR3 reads CASSSLGAGRIETQYF. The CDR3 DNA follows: TGCGCCAGCAGCTCCCTAGGGGCGGGGCGCATAGAGACCCAGTACTTC.